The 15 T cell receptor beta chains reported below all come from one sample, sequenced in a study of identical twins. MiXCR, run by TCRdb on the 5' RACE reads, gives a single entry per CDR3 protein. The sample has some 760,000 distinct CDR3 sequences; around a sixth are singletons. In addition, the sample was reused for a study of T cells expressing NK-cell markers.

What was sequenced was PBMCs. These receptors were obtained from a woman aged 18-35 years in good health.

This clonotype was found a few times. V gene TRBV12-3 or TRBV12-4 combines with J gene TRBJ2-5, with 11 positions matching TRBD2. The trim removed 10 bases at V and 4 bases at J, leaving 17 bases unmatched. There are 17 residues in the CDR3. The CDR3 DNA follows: TGTGCCACCAAGACACACCCTAGCGGGGGGACGGGAGAGACCCAGTACTTC. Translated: CATKTHPSGGTGETQYF.

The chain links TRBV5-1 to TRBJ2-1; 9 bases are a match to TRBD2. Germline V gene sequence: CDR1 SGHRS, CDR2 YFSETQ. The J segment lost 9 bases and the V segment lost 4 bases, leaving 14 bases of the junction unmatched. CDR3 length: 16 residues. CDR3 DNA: TGCGCCAGCAGCGTGGCGGGCGGGAGGGGGGTCAGTGAGCAGTTCTTC. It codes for CASSVAGGRGVSEQFF.

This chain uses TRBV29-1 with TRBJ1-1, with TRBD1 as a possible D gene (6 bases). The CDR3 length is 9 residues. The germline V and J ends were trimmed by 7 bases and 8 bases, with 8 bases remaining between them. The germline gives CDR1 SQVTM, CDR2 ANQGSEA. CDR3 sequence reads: CSADREAFF. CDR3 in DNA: TGCAGCGCAGACAGGGAAGCTTTCTTT.

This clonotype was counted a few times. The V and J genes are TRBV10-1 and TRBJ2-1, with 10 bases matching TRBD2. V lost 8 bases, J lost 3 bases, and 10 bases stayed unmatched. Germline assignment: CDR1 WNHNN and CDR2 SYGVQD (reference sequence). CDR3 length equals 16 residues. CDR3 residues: CASQPGGLADYNEQFF. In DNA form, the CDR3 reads TGCGCCAGCCAACCCGGAGGACTAGCGGACTACAATGAGCAGTTCTTC.

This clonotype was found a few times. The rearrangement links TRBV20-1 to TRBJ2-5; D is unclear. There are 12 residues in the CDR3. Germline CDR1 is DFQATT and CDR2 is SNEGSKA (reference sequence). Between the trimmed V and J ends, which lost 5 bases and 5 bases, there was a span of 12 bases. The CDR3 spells CSAPAFWETQYF. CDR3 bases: TGCAGTGCTCCCGCCTTCTGGGAGACCCAGTACTTC.

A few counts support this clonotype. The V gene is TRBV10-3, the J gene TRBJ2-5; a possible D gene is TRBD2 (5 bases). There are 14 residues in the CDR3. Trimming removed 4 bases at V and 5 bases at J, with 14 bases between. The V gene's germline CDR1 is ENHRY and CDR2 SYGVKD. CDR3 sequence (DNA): TGTGCCATCAGTGCCGCCAAGCCGGGGGAGACCCAGTACTTC. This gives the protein CAISAAKPGETQYF.

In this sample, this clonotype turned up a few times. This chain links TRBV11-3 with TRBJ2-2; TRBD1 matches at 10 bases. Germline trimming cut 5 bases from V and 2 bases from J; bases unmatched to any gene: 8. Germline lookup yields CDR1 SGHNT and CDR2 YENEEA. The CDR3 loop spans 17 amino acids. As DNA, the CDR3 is TGTGCCAGCAGCCGGAAAGGGACAGGGGTCAACACCGGGGAGCTGTTTTTT. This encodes CASSRKGTGVNTGELFF.

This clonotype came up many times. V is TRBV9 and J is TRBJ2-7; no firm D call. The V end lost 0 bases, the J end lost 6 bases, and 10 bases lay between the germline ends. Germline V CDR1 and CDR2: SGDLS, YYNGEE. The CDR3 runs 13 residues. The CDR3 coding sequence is TGTGCCAGCAGCGTAGTTCTAGACGGCGAGCAGTACTTC. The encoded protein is CASSVVLDGEQYF.

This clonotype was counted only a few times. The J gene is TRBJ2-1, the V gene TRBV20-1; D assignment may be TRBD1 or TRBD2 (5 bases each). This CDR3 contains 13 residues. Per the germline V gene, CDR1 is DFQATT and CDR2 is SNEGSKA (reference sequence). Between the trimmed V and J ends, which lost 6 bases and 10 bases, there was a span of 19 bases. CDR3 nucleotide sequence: TGCAGTGCCAGCGAGTGGGGGAAGGGGGAGCAGTTCTTC. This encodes CSASEWGKGEQFF.

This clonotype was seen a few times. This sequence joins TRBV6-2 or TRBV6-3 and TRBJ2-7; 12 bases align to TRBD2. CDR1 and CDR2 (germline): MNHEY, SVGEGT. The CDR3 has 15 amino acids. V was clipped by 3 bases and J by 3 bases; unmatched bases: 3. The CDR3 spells CASSYLTSGSYEQYF. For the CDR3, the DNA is TGTGCCAGCAGTTATCTGACTAGCGGGAGCTACGAGCAGTACTTC.

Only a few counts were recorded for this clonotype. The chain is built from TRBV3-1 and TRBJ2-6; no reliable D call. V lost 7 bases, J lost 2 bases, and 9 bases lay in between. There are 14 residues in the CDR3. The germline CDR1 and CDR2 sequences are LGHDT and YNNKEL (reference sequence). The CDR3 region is CASKGLAGANVLTF. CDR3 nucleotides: TGTGCCAGCAAAGGGTTGGCTGGGGCCAACGTCCTGACTTTC. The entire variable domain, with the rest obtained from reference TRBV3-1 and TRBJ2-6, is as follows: DTAVSQTPKYLVTQMGNDKSIKCEQNLGHDTMYWYKQDSKKFLKIMFSYNNKELIINETVPNRFSPKSPDKAHLNLHINSLELGDSAVYFCASKGLAGANVLTFGAGSRLTVL.

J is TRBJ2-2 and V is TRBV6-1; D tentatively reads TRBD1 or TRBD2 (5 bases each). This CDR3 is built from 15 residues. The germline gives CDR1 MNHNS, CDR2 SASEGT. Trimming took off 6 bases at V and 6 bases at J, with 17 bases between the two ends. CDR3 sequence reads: CASRTGTIGPGELFF. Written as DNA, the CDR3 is TGTGCCAGCAGGACCGGGACCATAGGACCCGGGGAGCTGTTTTTT.

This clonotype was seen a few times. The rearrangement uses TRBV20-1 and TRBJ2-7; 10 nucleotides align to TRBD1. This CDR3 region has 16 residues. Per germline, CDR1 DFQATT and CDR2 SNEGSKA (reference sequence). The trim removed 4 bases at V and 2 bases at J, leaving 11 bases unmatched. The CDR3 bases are TGCAGTGCTAAGAATCCGGGACAGGGGAACGCCTACGAGCAGTACTTC. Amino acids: CSAKNPGQGNAYEQYF.

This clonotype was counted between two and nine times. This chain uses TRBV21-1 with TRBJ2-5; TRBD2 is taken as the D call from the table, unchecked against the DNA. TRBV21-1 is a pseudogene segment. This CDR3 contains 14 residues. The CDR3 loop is CARKTGTSRETQYF. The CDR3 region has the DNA TGTGCCAGAAAAACCGGGACTAGCCGGGAGACCCAGTACTTC.

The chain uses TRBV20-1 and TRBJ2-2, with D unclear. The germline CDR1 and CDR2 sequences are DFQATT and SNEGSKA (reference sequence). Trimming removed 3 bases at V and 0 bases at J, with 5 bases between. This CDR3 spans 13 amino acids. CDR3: CSASRTNTGELFF. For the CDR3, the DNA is TGCAGTGCTAGTCGAACGAACACCGGGGAGCTGTTTTTT.